This T cell receptor (beta chain) was retrieved from a study of blood T cells in healthy people across ages. A sample-barcoded 5' primer and a J-beta primer mix were used in a second PCR of roughly 6 to 11 cycles. Using its own MiXCR run on the 5' RACE reads, TCRdb lists one record per CDR3 protein. This table has 850,000 to 1,100,000 distinct CDR3 sequences, around two fifths appearing once. The length of the CDR3 is 16 residues. CDR1 is MNHEY and CDR2 is SVGEGT in the germline V gene. V gave up 4 bases and J gave up 8 bases; unmatched junction bases: 13. This clonotype has just one count. The chain joins TRBV6-2 or TRBV6-3 to TRBJ1-5, with 8 bases lining up with TRBD1. Source material: blood. The sequence came from a young man in good health. CDR3 region: CASSSPPRQGWKPQHF. The CDR3 nucleotides read TGTGCCAGCAGTTCCCCTCCTCGACAGGGGTGGAAGCCCCAGCATTTT.